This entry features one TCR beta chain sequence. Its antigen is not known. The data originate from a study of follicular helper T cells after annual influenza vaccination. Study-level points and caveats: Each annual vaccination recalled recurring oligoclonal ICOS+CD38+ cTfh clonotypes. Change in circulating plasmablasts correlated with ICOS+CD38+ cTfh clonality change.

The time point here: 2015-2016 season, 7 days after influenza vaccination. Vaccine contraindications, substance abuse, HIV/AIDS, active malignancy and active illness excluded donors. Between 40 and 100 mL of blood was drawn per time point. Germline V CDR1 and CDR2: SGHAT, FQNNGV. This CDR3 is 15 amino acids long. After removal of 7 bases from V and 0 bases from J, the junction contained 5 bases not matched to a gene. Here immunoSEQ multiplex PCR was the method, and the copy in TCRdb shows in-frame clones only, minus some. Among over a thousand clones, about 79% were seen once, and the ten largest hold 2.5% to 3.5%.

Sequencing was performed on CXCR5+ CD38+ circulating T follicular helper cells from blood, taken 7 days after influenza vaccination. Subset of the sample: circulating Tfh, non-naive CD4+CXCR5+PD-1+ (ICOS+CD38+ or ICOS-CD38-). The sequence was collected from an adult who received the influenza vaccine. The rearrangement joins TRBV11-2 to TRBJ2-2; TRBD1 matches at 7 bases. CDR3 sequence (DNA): TGTGCCAGCACCTCGACAGGGACGAACACCGGGGAGCTGTTTTTT. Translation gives CASTSTGTNTGELFF.